Shown below are 16 T cell receptor beta chains from a single sample sequenced in a study of blood T cell repertoires in COVID-19. Generated by immunoSEQ multiplex PCR, the TCRdb table keeps only in-frame clones and is missing some. The top ten clones hold roughly 3.1% of a sample with some 190,000 clones, 84% of them seen once. The specimen sequenced was PBMCs or T cells enriched from blood (not recorded which). The receptor set was obtained from a woman younger than 45 who had been exposed to COVID-19.

The chain combines TRBV2 with TRBJ1-2, with a tentative D call TRBD1 (6 bases). This CDR3 is 17 amino acids long. V was clipped by 6 bases and J by 5 bases, with 25 bases between them. Germline V gene sequence: CDR1 SNHLY, CDR2 FYNNEI. This CDR3 reads CASSGNLDPQGGYGYTF. The CDR3 DNA reads TGTGCCAGCAGCGGCAACTTAGACCCACAGGGCGGGTATGGCTACACCTTC.

This clone was seen just once. This chain joins TRBV3-1 (or the pseudogene TRBV3-2) and TRBJ2-2; TRBD1 agrees at 7 bases. Germline V gene sequence: CDR1 LGHDT, CDR2 YNNKEL (reference sequence). This CDR3 is built from 14 residues. With V trimmed by 5 bases and J by 7 bases, 7 bases remained unmatched. The CDR3 loop is CASSETGSRGELFF. CDR3 bases: TGTGCCAGCAGCGAGACAGGGTCCCGCGGGGAGCTGTTTTTT.

This clone appeared a few times. V gene TRBV6-5 combines with J gene TRBJ1-1; no clear D. CDR3 size: 12 residues. CDR1 and CDR2 from the germline V gene are MNHEY and SVGAGI. The germline V and J ends were trimmed by 8 bases and 1 base, with 8 bases remaining between them. CDR3 sequence reads: CASRLRNTEAFF. The CDR3 nucleotides are TGTGCCAGCCGACTGCGGAACACTGAAGCTTTCTTT.

The V call is TRBV2, the J call TRBJ1-6, with 7 bases that match TRBD1. Per germline, CDR1 SNHLY and CDR2 FYNNEI. V was pared by 5 bases and J by 6 bases, with 7 bases of the junction left unmatched. This CDR3 region has 15 residues. The CDR3 region has the DNA TGTGCCAGCAGTACCACAGGGGCAGGTAATTCACCCCTCCACTTT. Translated: CASSTTGAGNSPLHF.

The chain recombines TRBV19 with TRBJ1-6; perhaps TRBD1 as D (5 bases). The V end was cut by 9 bases, the J end by 0 bases, with 18 bases between. The CDR3 runs to 17 residues. Germline CDR1 and CDR2: LNHDA and SQIVND (reference sequence). CDR3 in amino acids: CASSSLAGRSYNSPLHF. CDR3 nucleotides: TGTGCCAGCTCCTCCTTGGCAGGGCGCTCCTATAATTCACCCCTCCACTTT.

The chain carries TRBV5-1 and TRBJ1-2, with 7 bases lining up with TRBD1. Trimming cost V 3 bases and J 3 bases; bases outside gene matches: 5. CDR1 is SGHRS and CDR2 is YFSETQ in the germline V gene. The CDR3 consists of 14 residues. CDR3 coding DNA: TGCGCCAGCAGCTGGACAGGTCCTGACTATGGCTACACCTTC. It is translated as CASSWTGPDYGYTF.

This clone was recorded a few times. The chain uses TRBV10-1 and TRBJ2-1; D may be TRBD2 (5 bases). Trimming removed 0 bases at V and 8 bases at J, with 11 bases between. CDR3 size: 14 residues. The germline CDR1 and CDR2 sequences are WNHNN and SYGVQD (reference sequence). The CDR3 coding sequence is TGCGCCAGCAGTGAGTCGGGGAGTGGCCATGAGCAGTTCTTC. As protein: CASSESGSGHEQFF.

The rearrangement joins TRBV7-6 to TRBJ1-1; TRBD1 is a possible D gene (6 bases). Germline values: CDR1 SGHVS, CDR2 FNYEAQ. V was cut by 2 bases and J by 2 bases, with 9 bases left in between. The CDR3 is 14 residues long. This CDR3 is CASSLTGTNTEAFF. The CDR3 DNA reads as TGTGCCAGCAGCTTAACAGGGACAAACACTGAAGCTTTCTTT.

The chain joins TRBV6-2 or TRBV6-3 to TRBJ2-7; perhaps TRBD1 as D (6 bases). The CDR3 is made up of 15 amino acids. CDR1 and CDR2 (germline): MNHEY, SVGEGT. The V end lost 5 bases, the J end lost 2 bases, and 16 bases lay between the germline ends. The CDR3 bases are TGTGCCAGCAGTCAATTTTGGACAGAGCCCTACGAGCAGTACTTC. It specifies CASSQFWTEPYEQYF.

This CDR3 is CASIILAGGQETQYF. The CDR3 DNA is TGTGCCAGCATAATACTAGCGGGGGGTCAAGAGACCCAGTACTTC. The V call is TRBV2, the J call TRBJ2-5; TRBD2 aligns across 12 bases. The J segment lost 2 bases and the V segment lost 7 bases, leaving 5 bases of the junction unmatched. This CDR3 region has 15 residues. Germline CDR1 reads SNHLY; CDR2 reads FYNNEI.

The V gene is TRBV20-1, the J gene TRBJ1-1; D possibly corresponds to TRBD1 (6 bases). V gave up 6 bases and J gave up 1 base, with 6 bases separating them. The germline gives CDR1 DFQATT, CDR2 SNEGSKA (reference sequence). This CDR3 has 11 residues. The CDR3 DNA reads as TGCAGTGCCAGGGGGAACACTGAAGCTTTCTTT. Amino acid sequence: CSARGNTEAFF.

The chain employs TRBV15 and TRBJ2-2; D is perhaps TRBD2 (7 bases). The CDR3 totals 17 residues. The V gene's germline CDR1 is LNHNV and CDR2 YYDKDF (reference sequence). V was trimmed by 0 bases and J by 5 bases, leaving 16 bases between them. The CDR3: CATSRDLGGGSTGELFF. DNA of the CDR3: TGTGCCACCAGCAGAGATTTGGGCGGGGGCTCTACCGGGGAGCTGTTTTTT. The full variable domain, its missing parts supplied by reference TRBV15 and TRBJ2-2, is DAMVIQNPRYQVTQFGKPVTLSCSQTLNHNVMYWYQQKSSQAPKLLFHYYDKDFNNEADTPDNFQSRRPNTSFCFLDIRSPGLGDTAMYLCATSRDLGGGSTGELFFGEGSRLTVL.

The gene calls are TRBV19 and TRBJ1-5; 7 nucleotides align to TRBD1. The V segment lost 7 bases and the J segment 5 bases; nucleotides outside the gene matches: 8. The germline CDR1 and CDR2 sequences are LNHDA and SQIVND (reference sequence). The CDR3 is 14 residues long. CDR3 amino acids: CASTRGQQDQPQHF. CDR3 in DNA: TGTGCCAGTACCCGGGGACAGCAAGATCAGCCCCAGCATTTT.

This chain uses TRBV4-1 with TRBJ1-5; 10 positions match TRBD1. In germline, CDR1 is MGHRA, CDR2 YSYEKL. Trimming removed 4 bases from V and 6 bases from J; junction bases left unmatched: 18. The CDR3 is 19 residues long. The CDR3 loop is CASSPQPGQGIGNGQPQHF. CDR3 in DNA: TGCGCCAGCAGCCCACAGCCGGGACAGGGGATTGGGAATGGTCAGCCCCAGCATTTT.

The genes are TRBV7-8 and TRBJ1-2, with TRBD1 identical over 8 bases. This CDR3 contains 15 residues. Germline V gene lookup returns CDR1 SGHVS and CDR2 FQNEAQ. The ends lost 5 bases at V and 6 bases at J; junction bases unmatched: 11. DNA of the CDR3: TGTGCCAGCAGCCCGGACAGGGAGCGAACACATGGCTACACCTTC. It encodes CASSPDRERTHGYTF.

The chain employs TRBV5-1 and TRBJ2-3; TRBD2 aligns across 9 bases. CDR3 length: 14 residues. Germline V gene lookup returns CDR1 SGHRS and CDR2 YFSETQ. V was clipped by 4 bases and J by 2 bases; unmatched bases: 2. CDR3 sequence (DNA): TGCGCCAGCAGCCGCGGGGGGGCCACAGATACGCAGTATTTT. Amino acid sequence: CASSRGGATDTQYF.